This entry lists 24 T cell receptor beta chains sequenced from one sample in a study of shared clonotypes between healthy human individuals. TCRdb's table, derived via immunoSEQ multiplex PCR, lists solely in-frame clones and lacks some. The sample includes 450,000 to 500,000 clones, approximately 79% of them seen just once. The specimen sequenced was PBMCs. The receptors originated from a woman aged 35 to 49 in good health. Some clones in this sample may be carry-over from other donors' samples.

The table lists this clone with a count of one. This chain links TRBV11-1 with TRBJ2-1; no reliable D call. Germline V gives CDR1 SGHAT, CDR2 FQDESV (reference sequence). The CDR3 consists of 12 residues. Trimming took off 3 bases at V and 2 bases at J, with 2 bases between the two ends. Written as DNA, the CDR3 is TGTGCCAGCAGCTTGACCTACAATGAGCAGTTCTTC. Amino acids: CASSLTYNEQFF.

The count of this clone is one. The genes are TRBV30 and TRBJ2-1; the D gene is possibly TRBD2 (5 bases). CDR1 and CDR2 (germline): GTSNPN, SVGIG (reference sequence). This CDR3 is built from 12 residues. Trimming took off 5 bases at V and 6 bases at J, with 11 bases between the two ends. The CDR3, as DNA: TGTGCCTGGGGAGGCTCGCCCAATGAGCAGTTCTTC. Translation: CAWGGSPNEQFF. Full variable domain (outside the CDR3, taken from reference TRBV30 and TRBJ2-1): SQTIHQWPATLVQPVGSPLSLECTVEGTSNPNLYWYRQAAGRGLQLLFYSVGIGQISSEVPQNLSASRPQDRQFILSSKKLLLSDSGFYLCAWGGSPNEQFFGPGTRLTVL.

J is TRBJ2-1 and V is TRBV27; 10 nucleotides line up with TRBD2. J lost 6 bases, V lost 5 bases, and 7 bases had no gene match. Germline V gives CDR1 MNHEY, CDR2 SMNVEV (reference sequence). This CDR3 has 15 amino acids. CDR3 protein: CASSLSSGSGNEQFF. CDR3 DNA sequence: TGTGCCAGCAGTCTCTCTAGCGGGAGCGGCAATGAGCAGTTCTTC.

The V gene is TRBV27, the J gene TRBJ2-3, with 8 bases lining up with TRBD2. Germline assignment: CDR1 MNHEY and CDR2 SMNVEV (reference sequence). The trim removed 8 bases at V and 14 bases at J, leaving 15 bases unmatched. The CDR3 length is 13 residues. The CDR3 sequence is CASGTEGLARLYF. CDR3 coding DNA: TGTGCCAGCGGGACCGAAGGACTAGCTCGACTGTATTTT.

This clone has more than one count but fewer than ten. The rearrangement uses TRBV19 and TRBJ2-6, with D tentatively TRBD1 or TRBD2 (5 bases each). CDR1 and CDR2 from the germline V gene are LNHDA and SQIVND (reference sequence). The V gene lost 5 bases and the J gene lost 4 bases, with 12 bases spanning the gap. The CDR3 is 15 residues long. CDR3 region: CASSPPGTGANVLTF. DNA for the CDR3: TGTGCCAGTAGTCCACCAGGGACGGGGGCCAACGTCCTGACTTTC.

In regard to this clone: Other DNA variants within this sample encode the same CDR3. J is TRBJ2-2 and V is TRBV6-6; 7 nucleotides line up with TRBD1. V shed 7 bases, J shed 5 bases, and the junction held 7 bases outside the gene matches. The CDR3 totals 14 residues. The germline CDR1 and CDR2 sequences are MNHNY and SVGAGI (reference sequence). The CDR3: CASTNRGGTGELFF. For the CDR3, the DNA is TGTGCCAGCACCAACAGGGGTGGGACCGGGGAGCTGTTTTTT.

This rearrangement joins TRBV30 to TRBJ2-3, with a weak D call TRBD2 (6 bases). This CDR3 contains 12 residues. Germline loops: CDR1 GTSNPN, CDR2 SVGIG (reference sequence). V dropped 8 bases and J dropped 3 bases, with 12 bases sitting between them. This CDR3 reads CAGGVRTDTQYF. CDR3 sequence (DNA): TGTGCCGGAGGGGTGAGGACAGATACGCAGTATTTT.

The chain's CDR3 is CASSARLARVDIDTQYF. CDR3 nucleotides: TGCGCCAGCAGCGCCAGACTAGCGAGGGTGGACATAGATACGCAGTATTTT. The J gene is TRBJ2-3, the V gene TRBV5-1, with 8 bases identical to TRBD2. V was pared by 4 bases and J by 5 bases, with 15 bases of the junction left unmatched. CDR1 is SGHRS and CDR2 is YFSETQ in the germline V gene. The CDR3 consists of 17 residues.

The CDR3 DNA reads TGCGCCAGCAGCTTGGACGGACGCGCGGGGGGCGAGCAGTACTTC. This sequence encodes CASSLDGRAGGEQYF. This chain uses TRBV5-1 with TRBJ2-5; 8 bases are a match to TRBD2. The better agreement between TRBJ2-7 and the DNA end casts doubt on the J call. The CDR3 runs 15 residues. CDR1 and CDR2 from the germline V gene are SGHRS and YFSETQ.

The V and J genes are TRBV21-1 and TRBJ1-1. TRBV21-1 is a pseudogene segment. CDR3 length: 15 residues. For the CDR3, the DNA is TGTGCCAGCAGCAAATGGAGGGATGGTAACACTGAAGCTTTCTTT. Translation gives CASSKWRDGNTEAFF.

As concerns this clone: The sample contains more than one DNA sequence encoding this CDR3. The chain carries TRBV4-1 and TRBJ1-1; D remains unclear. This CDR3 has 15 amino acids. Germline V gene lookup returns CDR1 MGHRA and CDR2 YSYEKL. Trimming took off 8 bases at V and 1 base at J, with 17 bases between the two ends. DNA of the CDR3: TGCGCCAGCTTTGGTCCGGCCGGAAAGAACACTGAAGCTTTCTTT. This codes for CASFGPAGKNTEAFF.

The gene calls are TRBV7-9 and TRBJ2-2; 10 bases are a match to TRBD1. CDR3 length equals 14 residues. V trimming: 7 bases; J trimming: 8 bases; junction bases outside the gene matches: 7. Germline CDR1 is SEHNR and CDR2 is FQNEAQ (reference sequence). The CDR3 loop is CASNRQGALGELFF. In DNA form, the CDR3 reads TGTGCCAGCAACCGACAGGGGGCTCTTGGGGAGCTGTTTTTT. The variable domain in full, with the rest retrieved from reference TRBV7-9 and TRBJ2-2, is DTGVSQNPRHKITKRGQNVTFRCDPISEHNRLYWYRQTLGQGPEFLTYFQNEAQLEKSRLLSDRFSAERPKGSFSTLEIQRTEQGDSAMYLCASNRQGALGELFFGEGSRLTVL.

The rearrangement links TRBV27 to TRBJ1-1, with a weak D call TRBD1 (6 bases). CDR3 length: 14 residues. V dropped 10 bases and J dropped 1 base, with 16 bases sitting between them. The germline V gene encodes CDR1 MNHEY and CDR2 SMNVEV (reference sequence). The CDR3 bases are TGTGCCACGGGTTTGGGGGGGGCGAACACTGAAGCTTTCTTT. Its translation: CATGLGGANTEAFF.

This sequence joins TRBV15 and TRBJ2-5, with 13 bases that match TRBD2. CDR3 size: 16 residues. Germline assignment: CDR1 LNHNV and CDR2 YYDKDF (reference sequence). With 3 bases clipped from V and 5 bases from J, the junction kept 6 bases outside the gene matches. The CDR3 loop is CATSSTMTSGRETQYF. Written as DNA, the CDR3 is TGTGCCACCAGCAGCACTATGACTAGCGGGAGGGAGACCCAGTACTTC. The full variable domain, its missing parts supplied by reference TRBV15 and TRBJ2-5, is DAMVIQNPRYQVTQFGKPVTLSCSQTLNHNVMYWYQQKSSQAPKLLFHYYDKDFNNEADTPDNFQSRRPNTSFCFLDIRSPGLGDTAMYLCATSSTMTSGRETQYFGPGTRLLVL.

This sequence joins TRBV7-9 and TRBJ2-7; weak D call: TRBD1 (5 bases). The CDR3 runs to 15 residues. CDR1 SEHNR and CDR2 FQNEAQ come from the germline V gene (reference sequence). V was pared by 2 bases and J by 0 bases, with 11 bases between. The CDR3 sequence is CASSLYQGGSYEQYF. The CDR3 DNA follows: TGTGCCAGCAGCTTATACCAGGGCGGCTCCTACGAGCAGTACTTC. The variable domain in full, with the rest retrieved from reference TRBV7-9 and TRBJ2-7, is DTGVSQNPRHKITKRGQNVTFRCDPISEHNRLYWYRQTLGQGPEFLTYFQNEAQLEKSRLLSDRFSAERPKGSFSTLEIQRTEQGDSAMYLCASSLYQGGSYEQYFGPGTRLTVT.

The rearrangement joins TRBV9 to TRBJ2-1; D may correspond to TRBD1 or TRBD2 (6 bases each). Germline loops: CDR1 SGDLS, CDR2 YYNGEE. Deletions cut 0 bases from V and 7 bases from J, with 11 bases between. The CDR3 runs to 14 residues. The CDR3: CASSVGGGTNEQFF. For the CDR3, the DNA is TGTGCCAGCAGCGTAGGAGGGGGGACGAATGAGCAGTTCTTC.

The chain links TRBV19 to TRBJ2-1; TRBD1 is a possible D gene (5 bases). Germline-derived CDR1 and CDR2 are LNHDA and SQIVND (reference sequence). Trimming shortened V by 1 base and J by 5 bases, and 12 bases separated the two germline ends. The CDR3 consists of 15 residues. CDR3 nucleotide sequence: TGTGCCAGTAGTATAGGGACAAGCCGAAACAATGAGCAGTTCTTC. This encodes CASSIGTSRNNEQFF.

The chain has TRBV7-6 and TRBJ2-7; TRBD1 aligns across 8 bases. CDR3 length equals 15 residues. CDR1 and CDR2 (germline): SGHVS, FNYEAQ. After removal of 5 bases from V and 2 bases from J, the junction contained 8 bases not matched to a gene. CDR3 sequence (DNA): TGTGCCAGCAGCCCTGGGACAGGTTATACCTACGAGCAGTACTTC. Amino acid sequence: CASSPGTGYTYEQYF.

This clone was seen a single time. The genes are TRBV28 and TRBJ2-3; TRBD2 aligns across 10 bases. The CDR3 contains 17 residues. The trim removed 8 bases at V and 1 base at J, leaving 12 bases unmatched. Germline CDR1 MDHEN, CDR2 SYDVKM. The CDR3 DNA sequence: TGTGCCAGCGGGCCGGGACTAGCGAAACTTGGCACAGATACGCAGTATTTT. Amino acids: CASGPGLAKLGTDTQYF.

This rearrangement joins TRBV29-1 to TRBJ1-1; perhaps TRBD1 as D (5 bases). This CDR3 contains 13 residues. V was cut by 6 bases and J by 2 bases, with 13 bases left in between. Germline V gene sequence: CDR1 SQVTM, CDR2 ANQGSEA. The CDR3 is CSVGPRPNTEAFF. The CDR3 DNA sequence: TGCAGCGTGGGGCCCCGGCCAAACACTGAAGCTTTCTTT.

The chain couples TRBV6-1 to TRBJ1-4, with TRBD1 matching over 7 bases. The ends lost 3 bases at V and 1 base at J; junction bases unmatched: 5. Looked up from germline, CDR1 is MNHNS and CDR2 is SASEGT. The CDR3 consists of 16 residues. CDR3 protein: CASSDNRGGTNEKLFF. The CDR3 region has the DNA TGTGCCAGCAGTGATAACAGGGGAGGAACTAATGAAAAACTGTTTTTT.

The CDR3 loop is CASSPRHGNTIYF. The DNA for the CDR3 is TGTGCCAGCAGCCCTCGACATGGAAACACCATATATTTT. V usage is TRBV7-3 and J usage is TRBJ1-3; D is unresolved. This CDR3 comprises 13 residues. V was clipped by 5 bases and J by 3 bases, with 8 bases between them. Germline V lookup: CDR1 SGHTA, CDR2 FQGTGA.

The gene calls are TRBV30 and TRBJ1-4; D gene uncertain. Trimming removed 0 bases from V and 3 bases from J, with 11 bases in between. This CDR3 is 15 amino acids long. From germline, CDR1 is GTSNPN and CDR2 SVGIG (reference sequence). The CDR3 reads CAWSVRGTPNEKLFF. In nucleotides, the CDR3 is TGTGCCTGGAGTGTAAGAGGCACACCTAATGAAAAACTGTTTTTT.

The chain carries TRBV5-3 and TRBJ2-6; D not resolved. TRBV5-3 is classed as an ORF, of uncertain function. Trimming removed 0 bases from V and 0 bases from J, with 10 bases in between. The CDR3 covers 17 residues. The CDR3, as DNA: TGTGCCAGAAGCTTGGTTGTAGCCAGCTCTGGGGCCAACGTCCTGACTTTC. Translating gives CARSLVVASSGANVLTF.